What follows describes a single T cell receptor (beta chain). Trimming took 3 bases from V and 4 from J, leaving 15 bases between them. The CDR3 is 15 amino acids. The V gene's germline CDR1 is SGHVS and CDR2 FQNEAQ. This sample stems from a study of T cell changes during pregnancy in multiple sclerosis. TCRdb keeps only in-frame clones here, not all; method: immunoSEQ multiplex PCR. Here the sample spans roughly 72,000 clones, 89% being singletons. Here the sequenced sample was peripheral blood, taken in the first trimester of pregnancy. The receptor was isolated from a female donor in good health, enrolled as a control in a pregnancy study. V and J are TRBV7-8 and TRBJ1-1, with no clear D. For the CDR3, the DNA is TGTGCCAGCAGCTTTTCCGTCCAGGCGGGCACTGAAGCTTTCTTT. This translates into CASSFSVQAGTEAFF.